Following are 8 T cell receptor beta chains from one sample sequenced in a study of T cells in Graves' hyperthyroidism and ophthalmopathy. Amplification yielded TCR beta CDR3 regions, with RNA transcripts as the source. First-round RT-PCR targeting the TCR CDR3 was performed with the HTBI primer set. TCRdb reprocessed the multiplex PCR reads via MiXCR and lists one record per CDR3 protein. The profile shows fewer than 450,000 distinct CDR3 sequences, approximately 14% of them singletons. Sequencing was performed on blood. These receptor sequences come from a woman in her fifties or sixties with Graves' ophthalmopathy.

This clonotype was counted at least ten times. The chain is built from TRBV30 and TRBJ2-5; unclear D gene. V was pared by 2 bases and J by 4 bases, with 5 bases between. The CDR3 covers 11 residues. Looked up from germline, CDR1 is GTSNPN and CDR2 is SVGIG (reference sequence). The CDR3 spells CAWSPRETQYF. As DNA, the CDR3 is TGTGCCTGGAGTCCCCGAGAGACCCAGTACTTC.

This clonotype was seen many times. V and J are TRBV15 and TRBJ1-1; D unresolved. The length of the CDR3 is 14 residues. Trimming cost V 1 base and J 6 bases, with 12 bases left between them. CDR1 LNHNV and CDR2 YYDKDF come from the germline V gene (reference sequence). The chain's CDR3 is CATSRGGSGPEAFF. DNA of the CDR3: TGTGCCACCAGCAGAGGAGGATCCGGACCTGAAGCTTTCTTT.

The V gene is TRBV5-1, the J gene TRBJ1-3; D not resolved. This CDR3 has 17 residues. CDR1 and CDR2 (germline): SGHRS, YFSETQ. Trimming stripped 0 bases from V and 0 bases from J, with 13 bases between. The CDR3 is CASSLEYDLSSGNTIYF. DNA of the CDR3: TGCGCCAGCAGCTTGGAGTACGACCTGAGCTCTGGAAACACCATATATTTT.

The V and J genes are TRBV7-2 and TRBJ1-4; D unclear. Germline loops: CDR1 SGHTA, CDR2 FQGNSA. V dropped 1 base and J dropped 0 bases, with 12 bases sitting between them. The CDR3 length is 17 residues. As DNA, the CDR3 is TGTGCCAGCAGCTTAGGAGTCCGGGCTGCAACTAATGAAAAACTGTTTTTT. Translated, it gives CASSLGVRAATNEKLFF.

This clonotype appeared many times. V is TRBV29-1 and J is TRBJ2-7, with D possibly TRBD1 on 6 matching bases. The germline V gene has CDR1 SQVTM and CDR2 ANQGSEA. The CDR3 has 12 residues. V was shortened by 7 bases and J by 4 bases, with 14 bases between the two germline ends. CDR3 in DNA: TGCAGCGCCCAAGGGACAACATACGAGCAGTACTTC. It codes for CSAQGTTYEQYF.

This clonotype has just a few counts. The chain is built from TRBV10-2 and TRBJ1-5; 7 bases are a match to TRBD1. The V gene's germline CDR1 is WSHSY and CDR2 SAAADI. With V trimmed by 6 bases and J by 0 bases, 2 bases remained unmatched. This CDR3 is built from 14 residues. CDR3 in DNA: TGCGCCAGCAGCGGGACAGCTAGCAATCAGCCCCAGCATTTT. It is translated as CASSGTASNQPQHF.

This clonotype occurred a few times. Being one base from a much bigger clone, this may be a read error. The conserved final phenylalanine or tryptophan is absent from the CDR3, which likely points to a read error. CDR3 DNA: TGCGCCAGCAGCTCGACGGGTAGCTCCTATAATTCACCCCTCCACTAT. As protein: CASSSTGSSYNSPLHY. The chain links TRBV5-1 to TRBJ1-6; no clear D gene. Trimming shortened V by 3 bases and J by 0 bases, and 10 bases separated the two germline ends. CDR3 length: 16 residues. Germline CDR1 and CDR2: SGHRS and YFSETQ.

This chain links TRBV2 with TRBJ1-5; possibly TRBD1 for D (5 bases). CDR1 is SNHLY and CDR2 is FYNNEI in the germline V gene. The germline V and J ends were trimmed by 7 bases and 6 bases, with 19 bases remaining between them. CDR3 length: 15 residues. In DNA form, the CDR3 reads TGTGCCAGCAAGAGGGACGGGGGGGAGAGTCAGCCCCAGCATTTT. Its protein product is CASKRDGGESQPQHF.